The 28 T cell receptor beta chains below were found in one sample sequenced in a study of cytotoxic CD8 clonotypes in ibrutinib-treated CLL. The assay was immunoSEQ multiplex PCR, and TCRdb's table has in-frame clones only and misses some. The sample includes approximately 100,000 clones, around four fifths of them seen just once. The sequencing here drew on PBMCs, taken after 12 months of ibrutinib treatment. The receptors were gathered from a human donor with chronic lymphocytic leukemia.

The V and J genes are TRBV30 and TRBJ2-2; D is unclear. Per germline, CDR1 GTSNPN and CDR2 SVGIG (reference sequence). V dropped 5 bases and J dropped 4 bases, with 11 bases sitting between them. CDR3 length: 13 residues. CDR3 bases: TGTGCCTGGGGGTCTTCAGGCACCGGGGAGCTGTTTTTT. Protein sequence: CAWGSSGTGELFF.

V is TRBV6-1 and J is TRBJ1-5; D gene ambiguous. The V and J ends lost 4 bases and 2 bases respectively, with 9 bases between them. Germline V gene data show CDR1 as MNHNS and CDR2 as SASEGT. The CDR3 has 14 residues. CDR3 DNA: TGTGCCAGCAGTGTGGTCGGGGGCAATCAGCCCCAGCATTTT. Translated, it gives CASSVVGGNQPQHF.

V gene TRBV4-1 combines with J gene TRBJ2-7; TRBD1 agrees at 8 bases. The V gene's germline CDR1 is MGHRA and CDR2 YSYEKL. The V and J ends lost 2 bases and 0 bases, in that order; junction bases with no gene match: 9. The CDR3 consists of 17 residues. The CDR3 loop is CASSQTTGQGGSYEQYF. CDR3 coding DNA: TGCGCCAGCAGCCAAACAACCGGACAGGGCGGCTCCTACGAGCAGTACTTC.

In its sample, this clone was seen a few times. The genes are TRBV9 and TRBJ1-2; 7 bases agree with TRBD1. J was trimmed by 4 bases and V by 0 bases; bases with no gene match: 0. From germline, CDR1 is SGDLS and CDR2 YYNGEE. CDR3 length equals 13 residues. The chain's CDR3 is CASSVAGGYGYTF. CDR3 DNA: TGTGCCAGCAGCGTAGCAGGGGGCTATGGCTACACCTTC.

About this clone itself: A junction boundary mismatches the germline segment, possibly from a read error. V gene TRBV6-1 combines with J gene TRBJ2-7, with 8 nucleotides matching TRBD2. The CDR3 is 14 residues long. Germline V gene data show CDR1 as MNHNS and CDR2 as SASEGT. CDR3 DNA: TGTGCCAGCAGCGAAGCGGGGGTCTTGATCGAGCAGTACTTC. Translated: CASSEAGVLIEQYF.

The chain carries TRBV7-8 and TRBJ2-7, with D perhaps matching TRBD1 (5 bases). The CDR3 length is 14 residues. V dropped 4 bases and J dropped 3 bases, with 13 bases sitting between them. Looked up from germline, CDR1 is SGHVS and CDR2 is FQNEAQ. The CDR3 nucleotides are TGTGCCAGCAGCTCGGCAGGGTATAACTACGAGCAGTACTTC. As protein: CASSSAGYNYEQYF. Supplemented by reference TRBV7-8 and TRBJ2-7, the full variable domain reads GAGVSQSPRYKVAKRGQDVALRCDPISGHVSLFWYQQALGQGPEFLTYFQNEAQLDKSGLPSDRFFAERPEGSVSTLKIQRTQQEDSAVYLCASSSAGYNYEQYFGPGTRLTVT.

The chain's CDR3 is CASSPNPEGSYGYTF. CDR3 nucleotide sequence: TGTGCCAGCTCTCCCAACCCGGAGGGAAGCTATGGCTACACCTTC. The chain is built from TRBV18 and TRBJ1-2; no firm D call. The CDR3 covers 15 residues. CDR1 KGHSH and CDR2 LQKENI come from the germline V gene. The V gene lost 6 bases and the J gene lost 4 bases, with 18 bases spanning the gap.

In DNA, the CDR3 is TGTGCCAGTAGTATAGGGGGGACAGGCCGAAATCAGCCCCAGCATTTT. Translating it yields CASSIGGTGRNQPQHF. This chain uses TRBV19 with TRBJ1-5, with TRBD1 identical over 8 bases. Germline loops: CDR1 LNHDA, CDR2 SQIVND (reference sequence). Trimming at V came to 1 base and at J to 4 bases, leaving 6 bases not matched to a gene. The CDR3 consists of 16 residues.

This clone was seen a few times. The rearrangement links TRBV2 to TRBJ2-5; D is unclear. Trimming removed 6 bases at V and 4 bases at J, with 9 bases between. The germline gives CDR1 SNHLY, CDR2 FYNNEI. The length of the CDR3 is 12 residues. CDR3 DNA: TGTGCCAGCAGGGCATATCGAGAGACCCAGTACTTC. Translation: CASRAYRETQYF.

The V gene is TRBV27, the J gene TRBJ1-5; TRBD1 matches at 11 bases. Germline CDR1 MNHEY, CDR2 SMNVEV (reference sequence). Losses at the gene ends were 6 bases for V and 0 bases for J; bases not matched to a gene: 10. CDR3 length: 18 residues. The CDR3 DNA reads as TGTGCCAGCAGACGGACAGGGGGCTCAAGGATTAGCAATCAGCCCCAGCATTTT. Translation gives CASRRTGGSRISNQPQHF.

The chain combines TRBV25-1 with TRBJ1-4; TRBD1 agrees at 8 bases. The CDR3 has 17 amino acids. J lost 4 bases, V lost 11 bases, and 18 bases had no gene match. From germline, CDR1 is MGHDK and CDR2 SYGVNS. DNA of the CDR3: TGTGCCCGCCGGATCGACAGGGGCGCTAAGAGTAATGAAAAACTGTTTTTT. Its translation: CARRIDRGAKSNEKLFF.

The CDR3 DNA reads as TGTGCCAGCGGTAGAGGGAATGAAAAACTGTTTTTT. It codes for CASGRGNEKLFF. This chain links TRBV27 with TRBJ1-4, with no clear D. This CDR3 spans 12 amino acids. The germline V and J ends were trimmed by 8 bases and 5 bases, with 9 bases remaining between them. Germline CDR1 reads MNHEY; CDR2 reads SMNVEV (reference sequence).

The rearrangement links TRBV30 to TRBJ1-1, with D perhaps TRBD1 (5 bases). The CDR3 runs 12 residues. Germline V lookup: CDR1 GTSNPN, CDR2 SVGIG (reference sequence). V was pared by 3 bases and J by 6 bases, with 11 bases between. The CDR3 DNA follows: TGTGCCTGGAGCACCCGGGGGGCTGAAGCTTTCTTT. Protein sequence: CAWSTRGAEAFF.

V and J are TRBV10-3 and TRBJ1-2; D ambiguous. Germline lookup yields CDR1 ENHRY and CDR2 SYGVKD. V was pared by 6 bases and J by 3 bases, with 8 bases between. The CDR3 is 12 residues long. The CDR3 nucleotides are TGTGCCATCAGGGCCGCAGACTATGGCTACACCTTC. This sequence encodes CAIRAADYGYTF.

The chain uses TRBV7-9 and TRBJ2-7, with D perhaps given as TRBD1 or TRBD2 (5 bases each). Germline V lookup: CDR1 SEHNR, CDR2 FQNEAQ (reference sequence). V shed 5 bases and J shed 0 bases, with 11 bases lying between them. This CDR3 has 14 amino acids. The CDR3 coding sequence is TGTGCCAGCAGCCGGGACGGAAGCTCCTACGAGCAGTACTTC. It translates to CASSRDGSSYEQYF.

CDR3 DNA sequence: TGTGCCAGCAGCTTGAGTTTTAGCGGGAGATACGAGCAGTACTTC. This gives the protein CASSLSFSGRYEQYF. The chain recombines TRBV5-6 with TRBJ2-7, with 9 bases that match TRBD2. Germline V lookup: CDR1 SGHDT, CDR2 YYEEEE. V gave up 1 base and J gave up 4 bases; unmatched junction bases: 6. This CDR3 region has 15 residues.

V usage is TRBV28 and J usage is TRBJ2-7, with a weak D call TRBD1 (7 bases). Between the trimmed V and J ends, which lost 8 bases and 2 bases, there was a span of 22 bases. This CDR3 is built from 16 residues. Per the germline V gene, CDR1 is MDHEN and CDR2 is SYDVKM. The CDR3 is CASRGPGQKIPYEQYF. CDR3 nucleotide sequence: TGTGCCAGCCGGGGGCCGGGACAGAAAATTCCCTACGAGCAGTACTTC.

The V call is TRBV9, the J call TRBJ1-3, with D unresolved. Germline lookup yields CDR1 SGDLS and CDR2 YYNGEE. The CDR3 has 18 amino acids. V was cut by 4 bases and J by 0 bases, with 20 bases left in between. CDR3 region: CASSPHQVQPLSGNTIYF. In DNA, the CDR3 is TGTGCCAGCAGCCCCCACCAGGTACAGCCCCTCTCTGGAAACACCATATATTTT.

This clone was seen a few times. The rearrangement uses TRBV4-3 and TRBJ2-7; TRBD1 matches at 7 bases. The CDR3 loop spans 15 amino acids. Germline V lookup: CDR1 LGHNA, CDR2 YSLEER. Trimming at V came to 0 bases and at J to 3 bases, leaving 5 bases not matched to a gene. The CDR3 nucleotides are TGCGCCAGCAGCCAAGAGGTGGCAGGGGGCTACGAGCAGTACTTC. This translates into CASSQEVAGGYEQYF.

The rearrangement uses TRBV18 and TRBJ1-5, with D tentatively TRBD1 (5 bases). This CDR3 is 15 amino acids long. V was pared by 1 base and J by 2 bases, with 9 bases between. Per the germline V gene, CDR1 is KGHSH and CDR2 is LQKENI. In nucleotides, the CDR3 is TGTGCCAGCTCACCACAAGGGGCTGGCAATCAGCCCCAGCATTTT. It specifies CASSPQGAGNQPQHF.

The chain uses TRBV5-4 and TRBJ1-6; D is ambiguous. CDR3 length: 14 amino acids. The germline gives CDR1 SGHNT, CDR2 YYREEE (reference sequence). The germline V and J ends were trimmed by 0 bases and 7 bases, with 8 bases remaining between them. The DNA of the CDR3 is TGTGCCAGCAGCTTGGATTATTTCAATTCACCCCTCCACTTT. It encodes CASSLDYFNSPLHF.

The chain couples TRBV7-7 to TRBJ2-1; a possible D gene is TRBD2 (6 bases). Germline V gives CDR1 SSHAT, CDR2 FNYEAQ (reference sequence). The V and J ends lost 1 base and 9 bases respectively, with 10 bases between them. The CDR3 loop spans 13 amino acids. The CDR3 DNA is TGTGCCAGCAGCTTAGAACTAGCCACTGAGCAGTTCTTC. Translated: CASSLELATEQFF.

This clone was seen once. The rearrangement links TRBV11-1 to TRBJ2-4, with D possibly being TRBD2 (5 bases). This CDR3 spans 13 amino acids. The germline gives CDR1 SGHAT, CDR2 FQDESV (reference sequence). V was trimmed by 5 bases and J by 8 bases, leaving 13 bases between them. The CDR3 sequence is CASSASQRDIQYF. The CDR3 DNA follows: TGTGCCAGCAGCGCTAGCCAACGGGACATTCAGTACTTC.

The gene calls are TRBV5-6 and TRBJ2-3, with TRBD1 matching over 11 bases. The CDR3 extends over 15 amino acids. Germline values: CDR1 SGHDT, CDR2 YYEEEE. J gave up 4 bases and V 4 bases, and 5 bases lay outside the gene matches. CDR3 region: CASSTGQGASDTQYF. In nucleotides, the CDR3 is TGTGCCAGCAGCACCGGACAGGGGGCTTCAGATACGCAGTATTTT.

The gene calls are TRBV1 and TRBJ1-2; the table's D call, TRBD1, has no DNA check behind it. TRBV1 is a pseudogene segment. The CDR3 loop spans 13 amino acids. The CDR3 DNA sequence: TGCACCAGCAGCCACCAGGGGTTCTATGGCTACACCTTC. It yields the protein CTSSHQGFYGYTF.

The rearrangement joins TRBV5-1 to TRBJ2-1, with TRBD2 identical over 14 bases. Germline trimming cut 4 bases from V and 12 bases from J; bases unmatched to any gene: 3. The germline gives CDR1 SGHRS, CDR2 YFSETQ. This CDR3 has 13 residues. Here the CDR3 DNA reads TGCGCCAGCAGCGAGGGACTAGCGGGGGCGCAGTTCTTC. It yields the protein CASSEGLAGAQFF.

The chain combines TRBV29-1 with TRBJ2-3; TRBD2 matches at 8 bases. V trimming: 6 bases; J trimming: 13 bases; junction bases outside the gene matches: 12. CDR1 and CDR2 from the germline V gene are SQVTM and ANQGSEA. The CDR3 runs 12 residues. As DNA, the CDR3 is TGCAGCGTCTCCTCCGGGACTAGGGAGGAGTATTTT. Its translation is CSVSSGTREEYF.

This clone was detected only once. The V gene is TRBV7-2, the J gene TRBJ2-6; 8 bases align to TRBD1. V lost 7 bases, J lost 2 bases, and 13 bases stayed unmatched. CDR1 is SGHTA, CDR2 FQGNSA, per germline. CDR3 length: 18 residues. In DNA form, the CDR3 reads TGTGCCAGCACCGAGAGGACAGGGCGGGGAACTGGGGCCAACGTCCTGACTTTC. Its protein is CASTERTGRGTGANVLTF. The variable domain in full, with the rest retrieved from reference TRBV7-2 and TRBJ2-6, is GAGVSQSPSNKVTEKGKDVELRCDPISGHTALYWYRQSLGQGLEFLIYFQGNSAPDKSGLPSDRFSAERTGGSVSTLTIQRTQQEDSAVYLCASTERTGRGTGANVLTFGAGSRLTVL.